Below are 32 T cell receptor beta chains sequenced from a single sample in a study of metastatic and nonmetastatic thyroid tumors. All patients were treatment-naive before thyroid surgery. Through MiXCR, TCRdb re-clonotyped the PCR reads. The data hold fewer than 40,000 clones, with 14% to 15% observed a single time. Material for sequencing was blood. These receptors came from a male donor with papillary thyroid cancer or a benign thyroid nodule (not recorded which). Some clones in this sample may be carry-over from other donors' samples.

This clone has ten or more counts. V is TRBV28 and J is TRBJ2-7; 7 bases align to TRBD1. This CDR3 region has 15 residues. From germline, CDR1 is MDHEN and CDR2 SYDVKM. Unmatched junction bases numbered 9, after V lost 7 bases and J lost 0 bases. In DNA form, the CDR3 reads TGTGCCAGCACTTCTGGACAGGTCTCCTCCTACGAGCAGTACTTC. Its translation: CASTSGQVSSYEQYF.

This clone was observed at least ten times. The CDR3 coding sequence is TGTGCCTGGGGGAGAACGAGGGGGATGGAAAACACTGAAGCTTTCTTT. Translated, it gives CAWGRTRGMENTEAFF. This chain connects TRBV30 to TRBJ1-1, with D maybe TRBD1 (6 bases). Germline V gene data show CDR1 as GTSNPN and CDR2 as SVGIG (reference sequence). This CDR3 region has 16 residues. V was cut by 5 bases and J by 2 bases, with 21 bases left in between.

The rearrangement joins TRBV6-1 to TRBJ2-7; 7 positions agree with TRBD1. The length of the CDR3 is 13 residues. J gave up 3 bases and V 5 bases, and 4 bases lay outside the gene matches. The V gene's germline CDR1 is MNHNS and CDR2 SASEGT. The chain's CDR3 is CASSRQGDYEQYF. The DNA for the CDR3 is TGTGCCAGCAGTCGACAGGGAGACTACGAGCAGTACTTC.

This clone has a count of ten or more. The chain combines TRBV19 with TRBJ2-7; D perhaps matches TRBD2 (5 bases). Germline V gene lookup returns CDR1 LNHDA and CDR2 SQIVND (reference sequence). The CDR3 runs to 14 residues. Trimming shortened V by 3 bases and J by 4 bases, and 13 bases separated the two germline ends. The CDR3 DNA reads TGTGCCAGTAGTATGAAACGGGATGCATACGAGCAGTACTTC. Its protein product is CASSMKRDAYEQYF.

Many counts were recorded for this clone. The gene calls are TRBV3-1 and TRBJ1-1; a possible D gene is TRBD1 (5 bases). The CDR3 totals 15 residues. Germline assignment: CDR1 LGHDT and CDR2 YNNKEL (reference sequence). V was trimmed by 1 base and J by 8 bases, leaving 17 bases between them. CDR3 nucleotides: TGTGCCAGCAGCCAAGGAGACCGGGGCGGTATCGAAGCTTTCTTT. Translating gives CASSQGDRGGIEAFF.

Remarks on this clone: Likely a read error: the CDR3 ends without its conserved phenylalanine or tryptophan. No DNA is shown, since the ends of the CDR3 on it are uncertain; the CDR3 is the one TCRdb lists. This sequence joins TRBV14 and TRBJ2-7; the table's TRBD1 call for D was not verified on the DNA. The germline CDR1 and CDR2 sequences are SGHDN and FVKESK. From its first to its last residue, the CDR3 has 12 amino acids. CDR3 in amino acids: CASSQGGRDPIL.

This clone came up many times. CDR3 protein: CASSEQDLNTEAFF. DNA for the CDR3: TGTGCCAGCTCAGAACAGGACTTGAACACTGAAGCTTTCTTT. The gene calls are TRBV18 and TRBJ1-1; tentative D call: TRBD1 (5 bases). Germline lookup yields CDR1 KGHSH and CDR2 LQKENI. CDR3 size: 14 residues. Trimming stripped 5 bases from V and 0 bases from J, with 10 bases between.

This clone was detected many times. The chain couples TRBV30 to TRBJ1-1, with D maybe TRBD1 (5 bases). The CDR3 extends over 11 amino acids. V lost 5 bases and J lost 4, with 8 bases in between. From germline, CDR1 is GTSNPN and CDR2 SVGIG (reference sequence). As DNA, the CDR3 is TGTGCCTGGGGGGGAAGCACTGAAGCTTTCTTT. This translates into CAWGGSTEAFF.

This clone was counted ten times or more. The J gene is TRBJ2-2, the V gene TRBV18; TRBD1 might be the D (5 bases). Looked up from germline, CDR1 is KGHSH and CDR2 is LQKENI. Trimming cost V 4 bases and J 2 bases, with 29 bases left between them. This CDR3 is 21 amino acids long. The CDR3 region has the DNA TGTGCCAGCTCACAAAAACAGGTTCGGGCGGCAGTGGAGTACAACACCGGGGAGCTGTTTTTT. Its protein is CASSQKQVRAAVEYNTGELFF.

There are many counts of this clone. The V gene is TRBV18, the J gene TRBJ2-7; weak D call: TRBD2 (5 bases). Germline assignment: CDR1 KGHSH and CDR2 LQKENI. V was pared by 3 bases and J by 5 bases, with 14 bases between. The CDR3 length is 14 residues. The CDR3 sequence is CASSPGISTHEQYF. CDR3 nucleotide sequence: TGTGCCAGCTCACCCGGGATCTCGACCCACGAGCAGTACTTC.

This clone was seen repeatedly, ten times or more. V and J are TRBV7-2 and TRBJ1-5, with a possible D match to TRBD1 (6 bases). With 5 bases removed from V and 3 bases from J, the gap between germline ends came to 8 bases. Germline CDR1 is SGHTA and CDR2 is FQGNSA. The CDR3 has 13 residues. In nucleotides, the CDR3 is TGTGCCAGCAGCCGGGGGGCCAATCAGCCCCAGCATTTT. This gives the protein CASSRGANQPQHF.

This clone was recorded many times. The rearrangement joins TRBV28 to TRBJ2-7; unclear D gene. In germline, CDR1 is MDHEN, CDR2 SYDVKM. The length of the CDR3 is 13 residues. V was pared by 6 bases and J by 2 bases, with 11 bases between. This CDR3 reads CASSKVGPYEQYF. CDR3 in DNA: TGTGCCAGCAGCAAGGTTGGCCCCTACGAGCAGTACTTC.

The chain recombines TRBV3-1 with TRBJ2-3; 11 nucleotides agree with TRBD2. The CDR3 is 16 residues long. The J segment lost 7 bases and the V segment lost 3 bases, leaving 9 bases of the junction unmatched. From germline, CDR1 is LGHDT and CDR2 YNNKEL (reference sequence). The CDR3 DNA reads TGTGCCAGCAGCCACGGACTAGCGGGTTATGGTTATACGCAGTATTTT. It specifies CASSHGLAGYGYTQYF.

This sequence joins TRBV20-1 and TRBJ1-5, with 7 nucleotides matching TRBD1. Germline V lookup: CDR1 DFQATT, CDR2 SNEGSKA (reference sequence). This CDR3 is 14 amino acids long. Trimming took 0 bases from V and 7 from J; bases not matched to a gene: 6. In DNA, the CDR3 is TGCAGTGCTAGAGATCAGAACAGGGGCCAGCCCCAGCATTTT. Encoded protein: CSARDQNRGQPQHF.

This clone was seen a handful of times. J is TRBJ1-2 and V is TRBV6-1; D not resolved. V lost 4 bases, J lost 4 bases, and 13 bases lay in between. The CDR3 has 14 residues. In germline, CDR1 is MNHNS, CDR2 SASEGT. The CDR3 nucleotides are TGTGCCAGCAGTGGGCCCAGCGATATCTATGGCTACACCTTC. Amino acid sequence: CASSGPSDIYGYTF.

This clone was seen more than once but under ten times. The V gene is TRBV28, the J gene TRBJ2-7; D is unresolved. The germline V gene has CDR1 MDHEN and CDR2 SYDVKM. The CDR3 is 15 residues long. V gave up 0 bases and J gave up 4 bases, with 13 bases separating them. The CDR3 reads CASSLWDPVRYEQYF. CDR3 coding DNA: TGTGCCAGCAGTTTATGGGATCCGGTTAGGTACGAGCAGTACTTC.

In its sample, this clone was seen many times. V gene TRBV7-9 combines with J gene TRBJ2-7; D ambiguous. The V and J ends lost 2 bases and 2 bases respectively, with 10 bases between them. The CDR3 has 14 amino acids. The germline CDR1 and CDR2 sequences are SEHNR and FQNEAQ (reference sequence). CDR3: CASSLPTPPYEQYF. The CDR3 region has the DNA TGTGCCAGCAGCTTACCTACTCCCCCCTACGAGCAGTACTTC. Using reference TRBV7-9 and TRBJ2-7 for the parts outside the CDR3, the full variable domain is DTGVSQNPRHKITKRGQNVTFRCDPISEHNRLYWYRQTLGQGPEFLTYFQNEAQLEKSRLLSDRFSAERPKGSFSTLEIQRTEQGDSAMYLCASSLPTPPYEQYFGPGTRLTVT.

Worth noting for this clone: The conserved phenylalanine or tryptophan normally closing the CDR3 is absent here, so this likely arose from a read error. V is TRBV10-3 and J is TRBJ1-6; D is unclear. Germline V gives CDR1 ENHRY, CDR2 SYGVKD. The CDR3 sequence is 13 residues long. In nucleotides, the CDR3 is TGCGCCATCAGTGAGGAGGCTAATTCACCCCTCCACATT. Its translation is CAISEEANSPLHI.

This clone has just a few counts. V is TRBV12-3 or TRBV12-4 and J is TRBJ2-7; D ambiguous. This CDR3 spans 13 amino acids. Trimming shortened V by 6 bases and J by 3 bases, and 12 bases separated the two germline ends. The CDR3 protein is CASRLGRVYEQYF. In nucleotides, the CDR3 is TGTGCCAGCAGACTCGGTAGGGTCTACGAGCAGTACTTC.

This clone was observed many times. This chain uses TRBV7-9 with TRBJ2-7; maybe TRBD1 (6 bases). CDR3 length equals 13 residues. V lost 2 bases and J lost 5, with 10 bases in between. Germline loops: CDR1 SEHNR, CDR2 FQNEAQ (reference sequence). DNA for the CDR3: TGTGCCAGCAGCTTAAACAGGGCCCACGAGCAGTACTTC. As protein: CASSLNRAHEQYF.

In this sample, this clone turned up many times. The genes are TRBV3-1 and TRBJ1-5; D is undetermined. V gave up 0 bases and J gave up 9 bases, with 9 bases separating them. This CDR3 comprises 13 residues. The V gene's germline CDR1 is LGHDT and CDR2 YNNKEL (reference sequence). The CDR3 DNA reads TGTGCCAGCAGCCAAGATCGAGGGTGGCCCCAGCATTTT. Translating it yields CASSQDRGWPQHF.

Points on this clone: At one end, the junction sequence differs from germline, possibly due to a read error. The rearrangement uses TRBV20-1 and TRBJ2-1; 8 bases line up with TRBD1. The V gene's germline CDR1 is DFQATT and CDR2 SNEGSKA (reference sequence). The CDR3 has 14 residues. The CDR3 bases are TGCAGTGCTTTTAGGGGACAGGTCTACAATGAGAAGTTCTTC. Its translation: CSAFRGQVYNEKFF.

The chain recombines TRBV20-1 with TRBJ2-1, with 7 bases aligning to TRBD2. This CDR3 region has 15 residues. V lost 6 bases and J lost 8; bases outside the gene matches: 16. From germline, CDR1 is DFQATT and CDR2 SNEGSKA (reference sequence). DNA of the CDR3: TGCAGTGCCCTCGTGGGGCTAGCGGCTTGTGATGAGCAGTTCTTC. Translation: CSALVGLAACDEQFF.

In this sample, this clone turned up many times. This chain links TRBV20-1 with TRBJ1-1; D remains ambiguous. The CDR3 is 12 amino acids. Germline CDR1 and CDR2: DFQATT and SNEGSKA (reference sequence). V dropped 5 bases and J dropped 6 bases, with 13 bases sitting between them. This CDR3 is CSAPQLGPEAFF. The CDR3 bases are TGCAGTGCTCCGCAACTTGGGCCTGAAGCTTTCTTT.

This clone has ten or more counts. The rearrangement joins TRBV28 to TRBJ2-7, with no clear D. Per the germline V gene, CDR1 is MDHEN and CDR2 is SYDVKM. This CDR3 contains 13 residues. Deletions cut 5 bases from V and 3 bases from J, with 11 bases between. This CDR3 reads CASSPGPIYEQYF. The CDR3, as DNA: TGTGCCAGCAGTCCAGGCCCAATCTACGAGCAGTACTTC. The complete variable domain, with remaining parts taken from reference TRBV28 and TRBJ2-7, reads DVKVTQSSRYLVKRTGEKVFLECVQDMDHENMFWYRQDPGLGLRLIYFSYDVKMKEKGDIPEGYSVSREKKERFSLILESASTNQTSMYLCASSPGPIYEQYFGPGTRLTVT.

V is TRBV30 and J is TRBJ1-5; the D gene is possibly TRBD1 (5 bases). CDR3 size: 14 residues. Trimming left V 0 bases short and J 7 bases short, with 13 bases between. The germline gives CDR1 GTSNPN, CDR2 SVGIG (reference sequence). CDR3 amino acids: CAWSVARVGQPQHF. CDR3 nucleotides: TGTGCCTGGAGTGTAGCCAGGGTAGGCCAGCCCCAGCATTTT.

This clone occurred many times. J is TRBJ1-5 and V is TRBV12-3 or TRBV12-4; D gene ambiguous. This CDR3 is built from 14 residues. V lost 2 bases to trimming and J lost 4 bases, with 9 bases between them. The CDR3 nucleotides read TGTGCCAGCAGTTTATTGGGCGGGAATCAGCCCCAGCATTTT. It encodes CASSLLGGNQPQHF.

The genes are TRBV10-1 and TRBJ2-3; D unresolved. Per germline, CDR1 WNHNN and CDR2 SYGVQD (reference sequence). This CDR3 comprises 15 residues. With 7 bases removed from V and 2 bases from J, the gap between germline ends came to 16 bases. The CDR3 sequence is CASIEGGPTTDTQYF. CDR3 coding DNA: TGCGCCAGCATTGAAGGTGGTCCAACCACAGATACGCAGTATTTT.

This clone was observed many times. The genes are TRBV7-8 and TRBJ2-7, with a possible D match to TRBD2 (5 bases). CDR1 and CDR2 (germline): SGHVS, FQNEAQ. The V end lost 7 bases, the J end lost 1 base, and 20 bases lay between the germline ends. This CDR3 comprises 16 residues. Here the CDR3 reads CASIPTSTITSYEQYF. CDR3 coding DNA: TGTGCCAGCATCCCTACTAGTACGATAACTTCCTACGAGCAGTACTTC.

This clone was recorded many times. CDR3 in DNA: TGTGCCAGCAGTTATACCGGGACAGCGACAGATACGCAGTATTTT. Translating gives CASSYTGTATDTQYF. The gene calls are TRBV6-6 and TRBJ2-3, with 7 nucleotides matching TRBD1. CDR1 and CDR2 from the germline V gene are MNHNY and SVGAGI (reference sequence). The junction had 6 bases not matched to a gene; V was cut back by 3 bases and J by 3 bases. The CDR3 sequence is 15 residues long.

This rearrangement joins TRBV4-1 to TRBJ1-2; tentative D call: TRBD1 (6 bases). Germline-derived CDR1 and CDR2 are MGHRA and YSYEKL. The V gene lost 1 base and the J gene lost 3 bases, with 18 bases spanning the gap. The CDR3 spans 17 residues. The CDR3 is CASSQGADRRLDYGYTF. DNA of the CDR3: TGCGCCAGCAGCCAAGGTGCGGACAGACGACTAGACTATGGCTACACCTTC.

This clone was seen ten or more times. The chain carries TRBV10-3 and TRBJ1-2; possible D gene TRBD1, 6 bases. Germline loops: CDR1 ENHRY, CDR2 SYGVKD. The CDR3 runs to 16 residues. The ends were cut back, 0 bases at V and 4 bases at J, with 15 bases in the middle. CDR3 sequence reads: CAISESGGTSVYGYTF. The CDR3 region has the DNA TGTGCCATCAGTGAGTCGGGTGGGACATCCGTCTATGGCTACACCTTC.